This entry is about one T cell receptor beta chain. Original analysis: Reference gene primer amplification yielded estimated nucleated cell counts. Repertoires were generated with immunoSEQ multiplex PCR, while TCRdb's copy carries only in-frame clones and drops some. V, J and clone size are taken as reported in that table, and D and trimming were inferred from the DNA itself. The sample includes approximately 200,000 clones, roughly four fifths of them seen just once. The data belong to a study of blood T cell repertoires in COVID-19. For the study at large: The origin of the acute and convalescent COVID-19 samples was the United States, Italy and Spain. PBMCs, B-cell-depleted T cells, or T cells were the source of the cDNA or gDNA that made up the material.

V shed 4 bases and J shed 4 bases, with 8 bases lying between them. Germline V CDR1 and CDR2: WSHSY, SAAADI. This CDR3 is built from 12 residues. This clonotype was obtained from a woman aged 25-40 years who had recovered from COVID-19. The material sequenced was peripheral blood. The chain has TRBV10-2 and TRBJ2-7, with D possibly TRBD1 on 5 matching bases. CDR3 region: CASSVGPYEQYF. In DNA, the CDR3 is TGCGCCAGCAGTGTGGGGCCTTACGAGCAGTACTTC.